These T cell receptor beta chains were read from a single sample in a study of tumor-infiltrating lymphocytes in oesophageal squamous cell carcinoma. TCRdb analysed the PCR reads with MiXCR anew, one entry per CDR3 protein. Found here are about 13,000 distinct CDR3 sequences, roughly half of them singletons; the top ten hold about 12%. The sample comprised blood. The origin of the receptors is a female donor with esophageal squamous cell carcinoma. Both conserved end residues are part of each CDR3. The D gene is left open where the match is weak. Expanded clones get a size class; other rows say once, few or many, or leave the size out.

CASSGRSRGLYEQYF	TGTGCCAGCAGCGGACGATCCAGGGGGCTCTACGAGCAGTACTTC	TRBD1	TRBJ2-7	TRBV7-6	NA
CASKRTSGTTGPNEQYF	TGTGCCAGCAAAAGGACTAGCGGGACCACGGGACCTAACGAGCAGTACTTC	TRBD2	TRBJ2-7	TRBV4-2	NA
CASSLLGPPNTGELFF	TGTGCCAGCAGTTTATTGGGGCCCCCGAACACCGGGGAGCTGTTTTTT	NA	TRBJ2-2	TRBV28	many
CASSRGLAGGEDTQYF	TGTGCCAGCAGCCGAGGACTAGCGGGAGGGGAAGATACGCAGTATTTT	TRBD2	TRBJ2-3	TRBV7-2	NA
CATSDPAGLDHEQYF	TGTGCCACCAGTGACCCCGCTGGTCTCGACCACGAGCAGTACTTC	NA	TRBJ2-7	TRBV24-1	NA
CASSPQAGATDTQYF	TGTGCCAGCAGCCCACAAGCGGGAGCCACAGATACGCAGTATTTT	TRBD2	TRBJ2-3	TRBV7-2	NA
CASSLGGGSFEQFF	TGTGCCAGCAGTTTAGGAGGGGGGTCTTTTGAGCAGTTCTTC	NA	TRBJ2-1	TRBV27	many
CASSYKGVLTDTQYF	TGTGCCAGCAGTTACAAGGGGGTGCTCACAGATACGCAGTATTTT	NA	TRBJ2-3	TRBV6-5	once
CASSPKDRVGGYTF	TGTGCCAGCAGCCCAAAGGACAGGGTAGGCGGCTACACCTTC	TRBD1	TRBJ1-2	TRBV7-2	few
CASSEATGQGETQYF	TGTGCCAGCAGTGAAGCAACCGGACAGGGAGAGACCCAGTACTTC	TRBD1	TRBJ2-5	TRBV6-1	NA
CASSDGTGALVVF	TGTGCCAGCAGTGACGGGACAGGGGCTCTGGTCGTCTTT	TRBD1	TRBJ1-1	TRBV6-1	few
CASSLGTGEQYF	TGTGCCAGCAGCTTAGGGACAGGGGAGCAGTACTTC	TRBD1	TRBJ2-7	TRBV7-2	once
CASSLDGKGYTF	TGCGCCAGCAGCTTGGACGGGAAGGGATACACCTTC	NA	TRBJ1-2	TRBV5-1	medium-sized
CASSLVDAYERLDSEAFF	TGTGCCAGCAGCTTAGTTGACGCCTATGAACGGCTCGACAGTGAAGCTTTCTTT	NA	TRBJ1-1	TRBV7-2	NA
CASSYLSGAQETQYF	TGTGCCAGCAGCTATTTAAGCGGGGCCCAAGAGACCCAGTACTTC	TRBD2	TRBJ2-5	TRBV7-9	NA
CAIRIDSGAYNEQFF	TGTGCCATCAGAATCGATAGCGGGGCCTACAATGAGCAGTTCTTC	TRBD2	TRBJ2-1	TRBV10-3	few
CASSPDQETQYF	TGTGCCAGCAGCCCAGACCAAGAGACCCAGTACTTC	NA	TRBJ2-5	TRBV4-2	NA
CASSSYPLLAGVGASTDTQYF	TGTGCCAGCAGCTCCTATCCGCTACTAGCGGGAGTGGGTGCGAGCACAGATACGCAGTATTTT	TRBD2	TRBJ2-3	TRBV7-2	NA
CASSESAGTGYPEQFF	TGTGCCAGCAGTGAAAGTGCGGGGACAGGGTATCCTGAGCAGTTCTTC	TRBD1	TRBJ2-1	TRBV6-1	few
CASSSDSAWRNIQYF	TGTGCCAGCAGTTCGGACAGCGCCTGGAGAAACATTCAGTACTTC	NA	TRBJ2-4	TRBV28	NA
CASSPGTSGRATNEQYF	TGTGCCAGCAGTCCGGGGACTAGCGGGAGGGCCACAAATGAGCAGTACTTC	TRBD2	TRBJ2-7	TRBV12-3/TRBV12-4	NA
CASSDSSGGATDTQYF	TGTGCCAGCAGTGACTCGAGCGGGGGGGCCACAGATACGCAGTATTTT	TRBD2	TRBJ2-3	TRBV6-4	NA
CASSFRLAGADEQYF	TGTGCCAGCAGCTTCCGACTAGCGGGAGCGGACGAGCAGTACTTC	TRBD2	TRBJ2-7	TRBV7-8	NA
CASRRQAYNEQFF	TGTGCCAGCCGCAGACAGGCCTACAATGAGCAGTTCTTC	NA	TRBJ2-1	TRBV6-5	few
CASSLDYGGNYEQYF	TGTGCCAGCAGTTTAGATTACGGGGGAAACTACGAGCAGTACTTC	NA	TRBJ2-7	TRBV28	NA
CASKNTYEQYF	TGTGCCAGCAAAAACACCTACGAGCAGTACTTC	NA	TRBJ2-7	TRBV6-1	NA
CASSLTSGGAADTQYF	TGTGCCAGCAGCTTGACTAGCGGGGGGGCGGCGGATACGCAGTATTTT	TRBD2	TRBJ2-3	TRBV7-9	NA
CASSLHTVTGELFF	TGTGCCAGCAGCTTACACACTGTCACCGGGGAGCTGTTTTTT	NA	TRBJ2-2	TRBV7-9	few
CASSLRGTILPLAGVGDEQFF	TGTGCCAGCAGTTTGCGCGGGACAATCCTTCCTTTAGCGGGAGTTGGGGATGAGCAGTTCTTC	TRBD2	TRBJ2-1	TRBV28	NA
CATLDRGRDGELFF	TGTGCCACATTGGACAGGGGGCGAGACGGGGAGCTGTTTTTT	TRBD1	TRBJ2-2	TRBV28	NA
CASSKGIWNEQFF	TGTGCCAGCAGCAAGGGGATCTGGAATGAGCAGTTCTTC	NA	TRBJ2-1	TRBV6-5	NA
CASSYSTGPRGYTF	TGTGCCAGCAGTTACTCGACAGGGCCAAGGGGCTACACCTTC	TRBD1	TRBJ1-2	TRBV6-2/TRBV6-3	NA
CASRGLAGGDTQYF	TGTGCCAGCAGGGGACTAGCGGGTGGGGATACGCAGTATTTT	TRBD2	TRBJ2-3	TRBV7-2	NA
CASGESSYNEQFF	TGTGCCAGCGGAGAGAGCTCCTACAATGAGCAGTTCTTC	NA	TRBJ2-1	TRBV19	few
CASSRETGELFF	TGTGCCAGCTCACGTGAAACCGGGGAGCTGTTTTTT	NA	TRBJ2-2	TRBV18	NA
CASSWDTYQPQHF	TGTGCCAGCAGTTGGGACACATATCAGCCCCAGCATTTT	NA	TRBJ1-5	TRBV28	NA
CASSLVRQQETQYF	TGTGCCAGCAGCTTAGTTCGACAGCAAGAGACCCAGTACTTC	NA	TRBJ2-5	TRBV11-2	NA
CASSYEKGTYEQYF	TGTGCCAGCAGTTACGAGAAGGGGACCTACGAGCAGTACTTC	NA	TRBJ2-7	TRBV6-5	NA
CASSPTQTETQYF	TGTGCCAGCAGTCCTACTCAGACGGAGACCCAGTACTTC	NA	TRBJ2-5	TRBV7-2	NA
CASSDETSYEQYF	TGTGCCAGCAGTGATGAGACTTCCTACGAGCAGTACTTC	NA	TRBJ2-7	TRBV12-3/TRBV12-4	NA